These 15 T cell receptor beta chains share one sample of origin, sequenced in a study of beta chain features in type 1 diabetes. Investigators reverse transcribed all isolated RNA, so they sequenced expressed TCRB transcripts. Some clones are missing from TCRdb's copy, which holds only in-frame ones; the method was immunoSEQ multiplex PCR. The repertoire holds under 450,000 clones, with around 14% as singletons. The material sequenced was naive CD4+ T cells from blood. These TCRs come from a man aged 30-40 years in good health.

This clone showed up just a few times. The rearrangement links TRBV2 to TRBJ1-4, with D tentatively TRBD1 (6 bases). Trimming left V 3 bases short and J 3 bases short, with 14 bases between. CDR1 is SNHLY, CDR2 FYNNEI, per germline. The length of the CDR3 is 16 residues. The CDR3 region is CASSEGHPRANEKLFF. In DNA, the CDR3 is TGTGCCAGCAGTGAGGGACACCCACGGGCTAATGAAAAACTGTTTTTT.

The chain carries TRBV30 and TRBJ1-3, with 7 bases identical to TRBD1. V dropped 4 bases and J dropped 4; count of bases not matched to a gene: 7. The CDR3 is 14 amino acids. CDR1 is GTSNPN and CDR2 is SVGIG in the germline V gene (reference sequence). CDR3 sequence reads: CAWKTGIPGNTIYF. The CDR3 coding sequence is TGTGCCTGGAAGACAGGGATACCCGGAAACACCATATATTTT.

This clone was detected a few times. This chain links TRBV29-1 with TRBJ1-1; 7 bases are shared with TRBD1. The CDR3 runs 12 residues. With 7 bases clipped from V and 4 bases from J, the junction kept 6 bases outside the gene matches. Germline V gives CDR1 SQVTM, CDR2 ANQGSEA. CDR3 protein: CSARDSVTEAFF. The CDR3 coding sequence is TGCAGCGCCCGGGACAGCGTCACTGAAGCTTTCTTT.

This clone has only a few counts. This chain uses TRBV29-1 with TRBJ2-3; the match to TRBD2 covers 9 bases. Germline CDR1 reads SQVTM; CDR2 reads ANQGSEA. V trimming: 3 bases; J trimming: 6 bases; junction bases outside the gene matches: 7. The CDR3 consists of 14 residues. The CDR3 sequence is CSVDLVAGVDTQYF. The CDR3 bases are TGCAGCGTTGATTTAGTAGCGGGAGTGGATACGCAGTATTTT.

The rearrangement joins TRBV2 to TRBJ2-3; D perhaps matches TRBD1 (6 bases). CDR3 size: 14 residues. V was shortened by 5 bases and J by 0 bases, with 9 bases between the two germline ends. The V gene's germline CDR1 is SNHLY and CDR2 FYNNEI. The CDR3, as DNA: TGTGCCAGCAGTTCAGGGGCGAGCACAGATACGCAGTATTTT. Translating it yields CASSSGASTDTQYF.

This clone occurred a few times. CDR3 nucleotide sequence: TGTGCCAGCAGTGCCGGCTACGAGCAGTACTTC. Translating gives CASSAGYEQYF. The rearrangement uses TRBV27 and TRBJ2-7, with D unclear. Trimming cost V 5 bases and J 3 bases, with 5 bases left between them. This CDR3 is 11 amino acids long. Germline-derived CDR1 and CDR2 are MNHEY and SMNVEV (reference sequence).

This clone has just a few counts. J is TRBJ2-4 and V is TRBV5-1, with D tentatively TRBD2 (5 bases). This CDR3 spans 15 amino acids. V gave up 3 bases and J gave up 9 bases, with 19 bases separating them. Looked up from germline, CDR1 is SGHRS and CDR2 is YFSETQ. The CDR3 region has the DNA TGCGCCAGCAGCTCCAGGTGGCTAGAGGGCGGCATTCAGTACTTC. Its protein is CASSSRWLEGGIQYF.

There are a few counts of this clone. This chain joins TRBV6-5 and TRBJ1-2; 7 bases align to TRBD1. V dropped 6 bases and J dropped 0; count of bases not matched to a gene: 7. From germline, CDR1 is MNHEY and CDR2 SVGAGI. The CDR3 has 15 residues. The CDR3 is CASRKQGTSNYGYTF. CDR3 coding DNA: TGTGCCAGCAGAAAACAGGGGACGTCTAACTATGGCTACACCTTC.

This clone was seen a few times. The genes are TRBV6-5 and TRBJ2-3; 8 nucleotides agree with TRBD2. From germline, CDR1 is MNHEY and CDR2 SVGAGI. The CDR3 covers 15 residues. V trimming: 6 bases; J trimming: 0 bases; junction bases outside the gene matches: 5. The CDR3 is CASSLSGTSTDTQYF. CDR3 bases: TGTGCCAGCAGCCTTAGCGGGACTAGCACAGATACGCAGTATTTT.

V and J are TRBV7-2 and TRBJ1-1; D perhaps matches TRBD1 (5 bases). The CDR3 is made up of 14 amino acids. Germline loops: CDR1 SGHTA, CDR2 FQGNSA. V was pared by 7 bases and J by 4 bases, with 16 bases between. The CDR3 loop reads CASIPWGVSTEAFF. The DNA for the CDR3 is TGTGCCAGCATTCCCTGGGGGGTGAGCACTGAAGCTTTCTTT. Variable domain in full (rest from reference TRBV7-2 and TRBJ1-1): GAGVSQSPSNKVTEKGKDVELRCDPISGHTALYWYRQSLGQGLEFLIYFQGNSAPDKSGLPSDRFSAERTGGSVSTLTIQRTQQEDSAVYLCASIPWGVSTEAFFGQGTRLTVV.

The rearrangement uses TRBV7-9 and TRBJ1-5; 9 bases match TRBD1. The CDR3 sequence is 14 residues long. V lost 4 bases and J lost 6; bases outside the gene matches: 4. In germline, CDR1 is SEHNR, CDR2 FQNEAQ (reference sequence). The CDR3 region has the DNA TGTGCCAGCAGCTCCGACAGGGGGTTTCAGCCCCAGCATTTT. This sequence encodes CASSSDRGFQPQHF.

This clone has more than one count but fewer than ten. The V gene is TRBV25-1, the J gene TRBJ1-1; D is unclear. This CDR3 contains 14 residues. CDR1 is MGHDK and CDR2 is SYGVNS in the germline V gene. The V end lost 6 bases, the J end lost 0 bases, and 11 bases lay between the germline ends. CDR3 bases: TGTGCCAGCAGGCCTCAGTTAATGAACACTGAAGCTTTCTTT. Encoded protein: CASRPQLMNTEAFF. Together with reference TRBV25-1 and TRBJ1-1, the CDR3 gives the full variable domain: EADIYQTPRYLVIGTGKKITLECSQTMGHDKMYWYQQDPGMELHLIHYSYGVNSTEKGDLSSESTVSRIRTEHFPLTLESARPSHTSQYLCASRPQLMNTEAFFGQGTRLTVV.

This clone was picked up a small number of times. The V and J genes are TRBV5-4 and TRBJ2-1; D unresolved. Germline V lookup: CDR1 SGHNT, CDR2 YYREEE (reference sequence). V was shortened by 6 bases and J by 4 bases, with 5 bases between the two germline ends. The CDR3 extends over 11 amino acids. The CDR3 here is CASTVYNEQFF. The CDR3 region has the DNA TGTGCCAGCACCGTATACAATGAGCAGTTCTTC.

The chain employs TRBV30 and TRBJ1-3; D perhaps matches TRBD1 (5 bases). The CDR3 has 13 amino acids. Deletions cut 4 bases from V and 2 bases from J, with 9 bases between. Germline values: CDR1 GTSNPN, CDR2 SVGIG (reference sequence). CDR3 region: CAWKSGAGNTIYF. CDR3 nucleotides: TGTGCCTGGAAATCGGGGGCTGGAAACACCATATATTTT.

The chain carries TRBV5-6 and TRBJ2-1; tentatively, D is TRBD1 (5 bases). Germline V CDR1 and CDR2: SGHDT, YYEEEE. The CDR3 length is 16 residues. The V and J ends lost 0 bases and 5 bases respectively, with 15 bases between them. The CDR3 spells CASSLGFGRANNEQFF. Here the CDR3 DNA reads TGTGCCAGCAGCTTGGGTTTCGGCAGGGCCAACAATGAGCAGTTCTTC.